A single sample gave rise to the 29 T cell receptor beta chains below, sequenced in a study of STAT3 mutations in large granular lymphocyte leukemia. Findings of the study overall: In T-cell large granular lymphocyte leukemia, about half of patients showed multiple immunodominant subclonotypes.

These TCRs are of unknown antigen specificity. TCRdb's table, derived via immunoSEQ multiplex PCR, lists solely in-frame clones and lacks some. In the table there are approximately 27,000 clones, about 83% of which are singletons. Sequencing was carried out using peripheral blood mononuclear cells. The receptor set was obtained from a woman in her fifties or sixties with T-cell large granular lymphocyte leukemia. Some clones in this sample may be carry-over from other donors' samples.

This clone is medium-sized within its sample. V usage is TRBV9 and J usage is TRBJ1-2; perhaps TRBD1 as D (6 bases). CDR3 size: 15 residues. Germline loops: CDR1 SGDLS, CDR2 YYNGEE. V dropped 7 bases and J dropped 6 bases, with 22 bases sitting between them. The CDR3 is CASARGGGSTNGYTF. The CDR3 nucleotides are TGTGCCAGCGCGCGAGGGGGGGGCTCCACAAATGGCTACACCTTC.

The rearrangement joins TRBV29-1 to TRBJ1-1; 7 nucleotides line up with TRBD1. Per germline, CDR1 SQVTM and CDR2 ANQGSEA. J lost 1 base, V lost 6 bases, and 2 bases had no gene match. The CDR3 consists of 12 residues. CDR3 sequence reads: CSVTGWNTEAFF. In DNA form, the CDR3 reads TGCAGCGTGACAGGGTGGAACACTGAAGCTTTCTTT.

The CDR3 sequence: CAWSVDRYEQYF. The CDR3 nucleotides are TGTGCCTGGAGTGTAGACAGATACGAGCAGTACTTC. This chain joins TRBV30 and TRBJ2-7; a possible D gene is TRBD1 (5 bases). CDR1 GTSNPN and CDR2 SVGIG come from the germline V gene (reference sequence). The CDR3 has 12 residues. The V and J ends lost 0 bases and 4 bases respectively, with 7 bases between them.

The chain links TRBV6-5 to TRBJ1-5; D is unclear. The V end lost 0 bases, the J end lost 4 bases, and 10 bases lay between the germline ends. This CDR3 contains 15 residues. CDR1 and CDR2 (germline): MNHEY, SVGAGI. This CDR3 reads CASSYSPSRNQPQHF. CDR3 DNA: TGTGCCAGCAGTTACTCGCCCTCACGAAATCAGCCCCAGCATTTT.

The chain links TRBV9 to TRBJ1-3, with D tentatively TRBD1 (6 bases). V was pared by 0 bases and J by 5 bases, with 9 bases between. The CDR3 is 14 residues long. The germline V gene has CDR1 SGDLS and CDR2 YYNGEE. The CDR3 bases are TGTGCCAGCAGCGTAGAACAGGGAAGAAACACCATATATTTT. Its translation: CASSVEQGRNTIYF.

This clone turned up a few times. V usage is TRBV2 and J usage is TRBJ1-2, with a weak D call TRBD1 (5 bases). Germline assignment: CDR1 SNHLY and CDR2 FYNNEI. The CDR3 contains 16 residues. Trimming shortened V by 3 bases and J by 5 bases, and 19 bases separated the two germline ends. CDR3 bases: TGTGCCAGCAGTGAGGAAGGTACAGGCCTCTTTTATGGCTACACCTTC. Translating gives CASSEEGTGLFYGYTF.

This clone appeared a single time. The CDR3 region is CASSSTSGKSTYEQYF. The CDR3, as DNA: TGCGCCAGCAGCTCGACTAGCGGGAAATCGACCTACGAGCAGTACTTC. The V gene is TRBV5-1, the J gene TRBJ2-7; TRBD2 matches at 11 bases. The CDR3 sequence is 16 residues long. Germline V CDR1 and CDR2: SGHRS, YFSETQ. V gave up 3 bases and J gave up 2 bases; unmatched junction bases: 7.

CDR3 residues: CASKEGYNTGELFF. The CDR3 DNA reads TGTGCCAGCAAAGAGGGGTACAACACCGGGGAGCTGTTTTTT. The chain carries TRBV28 and TRBJ2-2; TRBD1 or TRBD2 may be the D gene (5 bases each). The germline gives CDR1 MDHEN, CDR2 SYDVKM. Trimming cost V 7 bases and J 2 bases, with 11 bases left between them. CDR3 length equals 14 residues.

CDR3 nucleotides: TGCGCCAGCAGCTTGGGGCAACTCACCGGGGAGCTGTTTTTT. It translates to CASSLGQLTGELFF. This chain joins TRBV5-1 and TRBJ2-2; D unclear. The CDR3 loop spans 14 amino acids. Germline V CDR1 and CDR2: SGHRS, YFSETQ. V shed 0 bases and J shed 4 bases, with 7 bases lying between them.

V is TRBV6-5 and J is TRBJ1-1, with a possible D match to TRBD1 (5 bases). The V end was cut by 0 bases, the J end by 5 bases, with 10 bases between. CDR3 size: 14 residues. In germline, CDR1 is MNHEY, CDR2 SVGAGI. The CDR3 nucleotides read TGTGCCAGCAGTTACTCGAGGGGCGGGACTGAAGCTTTCTTT. The encoded protein is CASSYSRGGTEAFF.

The rearrangement uses TRBV5-1 and TRBJ1-2; TRBD1 is a possible D gene (6 bases). The V and J ends lost 3 bases and 0 bases respectively, with 12 bases between them. Germline V CDR1 and CDR2: SGHRS, YFSETQ. The CDR3 has 15 amino acids. The CDR3 region has the DNA TGCGCCAGCAGCTCCCGACAGGAGGCTAACTATGGCTACACCTTC. Its protein product is CASSSRQEANYGYTF.

The chain carries TRBV7-2 and TRBJ1-2, with a possible D match to TRBD1 (5 bases). Trimming took 5 bases from V and 8 from J, leaving 18 bases between them. CDR1 is SGHTA, CDR2 FQGNSA, per germline. CDR3 size: 14 residues. In DNA, the CDR3 is TGTGCCAGCAGCCAACACTCAGGGATTGGGGGCTACACCTTC. Translated, it gives CASSQHSGIGGYTF.

V is TRBV6-1 and J is TRBJ2-7; 9 positions match TRBD2. The CDR3 extends over 15 amino acids. CDR1 is MNHNS, CDR2 SASEGT, per germline. J gave up 2 bases and V 4 bases, and 6 bases lay outside the gene matches. CDR3 amino acids: CASSVGSGSPYEQYF. CDR3 sequence (DNA): TGTGCCAGCAGTGTGGGTAGCGGGAGTCCCTACGAGCAGTACTTC.

A few counts support this clone. The chain couples TRBV5-5 to TRBJ2-7; D not resolved. This CDR3 has 13 residues. Trimming shortened V by 0 bases and J by 3 bases, and 7 bases separated the two germline ends. Germline V gene lookup returns CDR1 SGHKS and CDR2 YYEKEE (reference sequence). CDR3 nucleotide sequence: TGTGCCAGCAGCTTGGACATACGCTACGAGCAGTACTTC. This sequence encodes CASSLDIRYEQYF.

The CDR3 reads CSYKTGREQYF. The CDR3 nucleotides read TGCAGCTATAAGACAGGAAGGGAGCAGTACTTC. V and J are TRBV20-1 and TRBJ2-7; D might be TRBD1 (6 bases). This CDR3 has 11 residues. CDR1 DFQATT and CDR2 SNEGSKA come from the germline V gene (reference sequence).

As for this clone: Other DNA sequences in the same sample also yield this CDR3. The chain has TRBV18 and TRBJ1-1; 7 nucleotides match TRBD1. This CDR3 is 15 amino acids long. Unmatched junction bases numbered 7, after V lost 1 base and J lost 5 bases. Germline loops: CDR1 KGHSH, CDR2 LQKENI. The CDR3: CASSPQGARGTEAFF. The DNA for the CDR3 is TGTGCCAGCTCACCACAGGGGGCGCGTGGAACTGAAGCTTTCTTT. The entire variable domain, with the rest obtained from reference TRBV18 and TRBJ1-1, is as follows: NAGVMQNPRHLVRRRGQEARLRCSPMKGHSHVYWYRQLPEEGLKFMVYLQKENIIDESGMPKERFSAEFPKEGPSILRIQQVVRGDSAAYFCASSPQGARGTEAFFGQGTRLTVV.

V is TRBV5-1 and J is TRBJ1-4, with D perhaps TRBD1 (6 bases). Trimming took off 0 bases at V and 7 bases at J, with 16 bases between the two ends. CDR3 length equals 16 residues. The germline V gene encodes CDR1 SGHRS and CDR2 YFSETQ. CDR3 sequence reads: CASSLGAYGTREKLFF. The CDR3 nucleotides read TGCGCCAGCAGCTTGGGGGCGTATGGGACACGTGAAAAACTGTTTTTT.

V and J are TRBV5-4 and TRBJ2-5, with a possible D match to TRBD2 (5 bases). Trimming shortened V by 4 bases and J by 4 bases, and 17 bases separated the two germline ends. This CDR3 is 15 amino acids long. The V gene's germline CDR1 is SGHNT and CDR2 YYREEE (reference sequence). The CDR3: CASSGEGRRSETQYF. CDR3 nucleotide sequence: TGTGCCAGCAGCGGAGAGGGAAGGCGGTCAGAGACCCAGTACTTC.

The chain has TRBV5-1 and TRBJ2-7, with 12 bases matching TRBD2. The germline gives CDR1 SGHRS, CDR2 YFSETQ. V lost 2 bases and J lost 2; bases outside the gene matches: 2. CDR3 length: 15 residues. The CDR3 sequence is CASSFLAGGPYEQYF. Here the CDR3 DNA reads TGCGCCAGCAGCTTTCTAGCGGGAGGGCCCTACGAGCAGTACTTC.

J is TRBJ2-3 and V is TRBV29-1; D is unclear. V was clipped by 3 bases and J by 2 bases, with 9 bases between them. The CDR3 extends over 13 amino acids. Germline V gene data show CDR1 as SQVTM and CDR2 as ANQGSEA. The CDR3 sequence is CSVEVLITDTQYF. In DNA, the CDR3 is TGCAGCGTTGAGGTCCTCATCACAGATACGCAGTATTTT.

The rearrangement joins TRBV30 to TRBJ2-2; TRBD2 agrees at 12 bases. V was pared by 0 bases and J by 4 bases, with 3 bases of the junction left unmatched. Germline values: CDR1 GTSNPN, CDR2 SVGIG (reference sequence). The CDR3 has 16 amino acids. DNA for the CDR3: TGTGCCTGGAGTGTACTAGCGGGAGGAAGCACCGGGGAGCTGTTTTTT. Encoded protein: CAWSVLAGGSTGELFF.

The V and J genes are TRBV20-1 and TRBJ2-7, with D possibly TRBD2 on 5 matching bases. The CDR3 contains 11 residues. V shed 5 bases and J shed 6 bases, with 11 bases lying between them. The germline V gene encodes CDR1 DFQATT and CDR2 SNEGSKA (reference sequence). The CDR3 region is CSAGPAVEQYF. Written as DNA, the CDR3 is TGCAGTGCTGGTCCAGCGGTCGAGCAGTACTTC.

This chain uses TRBV4-1 with TRBJ2-7; D possibly uses TRBD1 or TRBD2 (5 bases each). Germline values: CDR1 MGHRA, CDR2 YSYEKL. There are 13 residues in the CDR3. Trimming removed 5 bases at V and 2 bases at J, with 10 bases between. CDR3 bases: TGCGCCAGCAGCTGGGACGGAACCTACGAGCAGTACTTC. Translated, it gives CASSWDGTYEQYF.

This clone appeared a few times. This chain links TRBV7-2 with TRBJ2-7; D not resolved. The CDR3 has 15 residues. Germline V gives CDR1 SGHTA, CDR2 FQGNSA. V lost 1 base to trimming and J lost 1 base, with 11 bases between them. CDR3 protein: CASSLGIAVSYEQYF. For the CDR3, the DNA is TGTGCCAGCAGCTTAGGAATAGCTGTTTCCTACGAGCAGTACTTC.

This chain connects TRBV5-4 to TRBJ2-2; 9 bases are shared with TRBD2. The CDR3 extends over 17 amino acids. V shed 0 bases and J 6 bases; nucleotides not matched to a gene: 9. Germline CDR1 and CDR2: SGHNT and YYREEE (reference sequence). This CDR3 reads CASSLVSLAGMAGELFF. The CDR3 nucleotides are TGTGCCAGCAGCTTGGTGTCGCTAGCGGGAATGGCCGGGGAGCTGTTTTTT. Full variable domain (missing parts from reference TRBV5-4 and TRBJ2-2): ETGVTQSPTHLIKTRGQQVTLRCSSQSGHNTVSWYQQALGQGPQFIFQYYREEENGRGNFPPRFSGLQFPNYSSELNVNALELDDSALYLCASSLVSLAGMAGELFFGEGSRLTVL.

V is TRBV5-1 and J is TRBJ2-1, with 11 positions matching TRBD2. The V and J ends lost 5 bases and 7 bases, in that order; junction bases with no gene match: 2. Germline V CDR1 and CDR2: SGHRS, YFSETQ. The CDR3 has 13 residues. CDR3: CASSIAGGNEQFF. The DNA for the CDR3 is TGCGCCAGCAGTATAGCGGGAGGGAATGAGCAGTTCTTC.

The chain couples TRBV5-1 to TRBJ2-6, with D perhaps TRBD1 or TRBD2 (5 bases each). Trimming took 4 bases from V and 2 from J, leaving 10 bases between them. The CDR3 has 15 amino acids. Germline V gene data show CDR1 as SGHRS and CDR2 as YFSETQ. The CDR3 spells CASSTQGAGANVLTF. In nucleotides, the CDR3 is TGCGCCAGCAGCACCCAGGGAGCTGGGGCCAACGTCCTGACTTTC.

The chain is built from TRBV9 and TRBJ2-1; 14 bases agree with TRBD2. The CDR3 totals 16 residues. Germline CDR1 SGDLS, CDR2 YYNGEE. V shed 2 bases, J shed 8 bases, and the junction held 6 bases outside the gene matches. CDR3 DNA: TGTGCCAGCAGCGTGCGGACTAGCGGGAGGCTCTATGAGCAGTTCTTC. Protein sequence: CASSVRTSGRLYEQFF. The variable domain in full, with the rest retrieved from reference TRBV9 and TRBJ2-1, is DSGVTQTPKHLITATGQRVTLRCSPRSGDLSVYWYQQSLDQGLQFLIQYYNGEERAKGNILERFSAQQFPDLHSELNLSSLELGDSALYFCASSVRTSGRLYEQFFGPGTRLTVL.

The V call is TRBV11-2, the J call TRBJ1-5, with D perhaps TRBD1 (5 bases). In germline, CDR1 is SGHAT, CDR2 FQNNGV. The CDR3 extends over 16 amino acids. The ends were cut back, 8 bases at V and 3 bases at J, with 20 bases in the middle. The CDR3 DNA reads as TGTGCCAGCTTGGGGACGGAACCCGAATTCAATCAGCCCCAGCATTTT. It specifies CASLGTEPEFNQPQHF.